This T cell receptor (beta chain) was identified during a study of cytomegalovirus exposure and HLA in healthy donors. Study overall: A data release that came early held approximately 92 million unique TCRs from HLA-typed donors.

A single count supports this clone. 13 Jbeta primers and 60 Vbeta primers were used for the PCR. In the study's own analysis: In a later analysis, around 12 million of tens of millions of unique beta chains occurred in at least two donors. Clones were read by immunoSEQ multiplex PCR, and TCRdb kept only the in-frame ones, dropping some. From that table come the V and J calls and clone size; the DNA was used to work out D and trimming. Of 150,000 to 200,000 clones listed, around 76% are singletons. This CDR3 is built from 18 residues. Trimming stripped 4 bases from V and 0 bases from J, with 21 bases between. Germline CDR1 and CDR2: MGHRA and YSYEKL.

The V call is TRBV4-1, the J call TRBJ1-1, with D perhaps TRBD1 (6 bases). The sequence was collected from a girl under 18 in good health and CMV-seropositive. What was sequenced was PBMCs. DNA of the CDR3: TGCGCCAGCAGCCTAAGGTTCCGGGACAAAAGAATGAACACTGAAGCTTTCTTT. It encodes CASSLRFRDKRMNTEAFF.